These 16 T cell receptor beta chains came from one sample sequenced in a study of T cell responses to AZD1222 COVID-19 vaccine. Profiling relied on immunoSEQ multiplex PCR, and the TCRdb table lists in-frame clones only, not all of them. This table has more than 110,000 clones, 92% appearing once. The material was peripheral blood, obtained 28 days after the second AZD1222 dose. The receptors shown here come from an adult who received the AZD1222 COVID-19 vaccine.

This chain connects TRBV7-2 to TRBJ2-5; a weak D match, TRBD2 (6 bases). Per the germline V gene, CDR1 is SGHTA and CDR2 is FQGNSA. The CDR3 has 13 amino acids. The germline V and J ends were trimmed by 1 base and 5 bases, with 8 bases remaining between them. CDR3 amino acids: CASSLVGGETQYF. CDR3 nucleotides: TGTGCCAGCAGCTTAGTTGGGGGGGAGACCCAGTACTTC.

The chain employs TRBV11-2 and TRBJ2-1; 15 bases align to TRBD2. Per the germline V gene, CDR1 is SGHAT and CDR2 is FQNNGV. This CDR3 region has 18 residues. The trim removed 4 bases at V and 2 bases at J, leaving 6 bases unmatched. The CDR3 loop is CASSSGTSGRNAYNEQFF. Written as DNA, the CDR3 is TGTGCCAGCAGCTCCGGGACTAGCGGGAGGAATGCCTACAATGAGCAGTTCTTC.

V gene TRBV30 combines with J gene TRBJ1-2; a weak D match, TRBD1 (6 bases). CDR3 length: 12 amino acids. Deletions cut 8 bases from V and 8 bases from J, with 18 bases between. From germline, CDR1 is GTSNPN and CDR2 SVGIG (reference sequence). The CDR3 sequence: CALKGGVGGYTF. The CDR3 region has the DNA TGTGCCCTCAAGGGGGGCGTGGGAGGCTACACCTTC.

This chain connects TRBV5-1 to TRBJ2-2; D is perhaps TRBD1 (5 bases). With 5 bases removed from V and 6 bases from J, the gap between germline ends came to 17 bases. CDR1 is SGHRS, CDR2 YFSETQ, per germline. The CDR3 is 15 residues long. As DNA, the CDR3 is TGCGCCAGCAGTAACTTAGGACAAAGGGCCGGGGAGCTGTTTTTT. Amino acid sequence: CASSNLGQRAGELFF.

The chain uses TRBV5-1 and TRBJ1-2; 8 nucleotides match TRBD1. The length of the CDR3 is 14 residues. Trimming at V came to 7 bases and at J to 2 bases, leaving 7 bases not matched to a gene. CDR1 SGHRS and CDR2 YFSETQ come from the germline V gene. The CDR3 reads CASAEAGGNYGYTF. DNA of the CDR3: TGCGCCAGCGCTGAGGCAGGGGGCAACTATGGCTACACCTTC.

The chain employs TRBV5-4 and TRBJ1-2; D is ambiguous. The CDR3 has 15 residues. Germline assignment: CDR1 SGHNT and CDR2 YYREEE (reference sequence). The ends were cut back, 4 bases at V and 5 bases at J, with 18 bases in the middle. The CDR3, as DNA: TGTGCCAGCAGCCCCGACACTGGTCCTTCATATGGCTACACCTTC. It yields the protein CASSPDTGPSYGYTF.

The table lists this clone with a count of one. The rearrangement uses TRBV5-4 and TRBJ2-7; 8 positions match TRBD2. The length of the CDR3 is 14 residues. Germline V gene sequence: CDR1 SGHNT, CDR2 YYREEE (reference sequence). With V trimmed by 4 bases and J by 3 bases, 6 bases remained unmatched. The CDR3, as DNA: TGTGCCAGCAGCCAAGCGGGAGAGCTCTACGAGCAGTACTTC. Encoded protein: CASSQAGELYEQYF.

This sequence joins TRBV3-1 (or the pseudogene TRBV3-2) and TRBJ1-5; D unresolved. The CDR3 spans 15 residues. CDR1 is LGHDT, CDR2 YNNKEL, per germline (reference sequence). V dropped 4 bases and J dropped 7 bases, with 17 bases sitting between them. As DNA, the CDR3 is TGTGCCAGCAGCCGAGGCGGAGGGTGGAGCCAGCCCCAGCATTTT. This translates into CASSRGGGWSQPQHF.

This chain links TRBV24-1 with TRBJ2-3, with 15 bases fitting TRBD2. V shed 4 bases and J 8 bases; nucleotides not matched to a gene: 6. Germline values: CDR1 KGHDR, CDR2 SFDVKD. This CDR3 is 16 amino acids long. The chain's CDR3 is CATSETGTSGRSTQYF. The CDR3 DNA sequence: TGTGCCACCAGTGAAACCGGGACTAGCGGGAGGAGTACGCAGTATTTT.

The CDR3 coding sequence is TGTGCCAGCAGCCCGCCCAGGGGAAGTAATGAAAAACTGTTTTTT. This codes for CASSPPRGSNEKLFF. The J gene is TRBJ1-4, the V gene TRBV7-2; TRBD1 is a possible D gene (6 bases). Germline values: CDR1 SGHTA, CDR2 FQGNSA. The CDR3 contains 15 residues. V was clipped by 5 bases and J by 4 bases, with 14 bases between them.

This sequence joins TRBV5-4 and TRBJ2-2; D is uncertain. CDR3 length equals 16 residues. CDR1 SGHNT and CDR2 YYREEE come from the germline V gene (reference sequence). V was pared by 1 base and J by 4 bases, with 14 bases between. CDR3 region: CASSLSSSRPTGELFF. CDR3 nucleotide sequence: TGTGCCAGCAGCTTGTCAAGTAGCCGGCCCACCGGGGAGCTGTTTTTT.

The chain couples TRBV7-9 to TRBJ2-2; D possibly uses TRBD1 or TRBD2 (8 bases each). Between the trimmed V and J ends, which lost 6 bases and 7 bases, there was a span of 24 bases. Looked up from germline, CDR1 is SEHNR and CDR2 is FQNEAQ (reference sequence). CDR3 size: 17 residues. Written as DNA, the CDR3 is TGTGCCAGCAGGCGGCTGGCGGGAGGTGGACAGGGCGGGGAGCTGTTTTTT. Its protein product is CASRRLAGGGQGGELFF.

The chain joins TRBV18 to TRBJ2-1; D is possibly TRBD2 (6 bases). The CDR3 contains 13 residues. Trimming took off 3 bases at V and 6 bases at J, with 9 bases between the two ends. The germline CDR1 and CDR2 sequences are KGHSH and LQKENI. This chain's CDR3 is CASSPGGSNEQFF. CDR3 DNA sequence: TGTGCCAGCTCACCGGGAGGCTCCAATGAGCAGTTCTTC.

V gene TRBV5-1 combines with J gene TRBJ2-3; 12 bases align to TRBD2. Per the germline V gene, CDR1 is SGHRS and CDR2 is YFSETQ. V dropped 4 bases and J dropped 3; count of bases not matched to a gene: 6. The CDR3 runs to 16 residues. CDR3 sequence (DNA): TGCGCCAGCAGCCTCCCGACTAGCGGGGGAACAGATACGCAGTATTTT. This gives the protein CASSLPTSGGTDTQYF.

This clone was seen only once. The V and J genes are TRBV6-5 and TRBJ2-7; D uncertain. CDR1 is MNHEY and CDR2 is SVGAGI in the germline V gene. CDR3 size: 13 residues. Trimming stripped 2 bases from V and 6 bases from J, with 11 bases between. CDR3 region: CASSYTLVSEQYF. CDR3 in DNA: TGTGCCAGCAGTTACACCCTAGTTTCCGAGCAGTACTTC.

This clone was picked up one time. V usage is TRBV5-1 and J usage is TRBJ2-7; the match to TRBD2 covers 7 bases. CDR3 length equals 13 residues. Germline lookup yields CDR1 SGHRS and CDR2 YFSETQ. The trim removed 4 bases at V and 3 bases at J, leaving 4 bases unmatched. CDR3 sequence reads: CASSEIAGYEQYF. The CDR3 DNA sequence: TGCGCCAGCAGCGAAATAGCGGGCTACGAGCAGTACTTC.